The 14 T cell receptor beta chains reported below all come from one sample, sequenced in a study of blood T cells in healthy people across ages. The authors ran a second PCR of roughly 7 to 11 cycles using a sample-barcoded 5' primer and a J-beta primer mix. TCRdb recomputed calls from the 5' RACE reads with MiXCR, one row per CDR3 protein. This sample has approximately 690,000 distinct CDR3 sequences, with roughly 53% found just once. Sequenced: blood. These receptors originate from a man aged 60 to 75 in good health.

V is TRBV28 and J is TRBJ2-7; 9 nucleotides align to TRBD1. The J call may not be correct, given that the DNA end is closer to TRBJ2-5. The germline V gene has CDR1 MDHEN and CDR2 SYDVKM. The CDR3 has 16 residues. This CDR3 reads CASSLPGQGMGETQYF. CDR3 nucleotide sequence: TGTGCCAGCAGTTTACCGGGACAGGGTATGGGGGAGACCCAGTACTTC.

This clonotype was counted between two and nine times. The rearrangement links TRBV20-1 to TRBJ2-7; maybe TRBD1 (6 bases). The V end lost 4 bases, the J end lost 2 bases, and 15 bases lay between the germline ends. This CDR3 contains 14 residues. The germline V gene encodes CDR1 DFQATT and CDR2 SNEGSKA (reference sequence). For the CDR3, the DNA is TGCAGTGCTATCCCCCGGGACATAACCTACGAGCAGTACTTC. Residues: CSAIPRDITYEQYF.

The gene calls are TRBV20-1 and TRBJ2-7; a possible D gene is TRBD2 (6 bases). Trimming stripped 5 bases from V and 2 bases from J, with 10 bases between. This CDR3 is built from 12 residues. Germline CDR1 is DFQATT and CDR2 is SNEGSKA (reference sequence). The chain's CDR3 is CSASTRAYEQYF. The CDR3 region has the DNA TGCAGTGCTTCGACTAGGGCCTACGAGCAGTACTTC.

This chain joins TRBV5-1 and TRBJ1-6, with D uncertain. Germline V gene sequence: CDR1 SGHRS, CDR2 YFSETQ. The V and J ends lost 3 bases and 14 bases respectively, with 21 bases between them. CDR3 length equals 15 residues. CDR3 sequence reads: CASSYRAREGSTLHF. DNA for the CDR3: TGCGCCAGCAGCTATCGGGCCCGTGAAGGGTCTACCCTCCACTTT.

Only a few counts were recorded for this clonotype. This chain connects TRBV15 to TRBJ1-6, with a tentative D call TRBD1 (5 bases). The germline V and J ends were trimmed by 0 bases and 1 base, with 13 bases remaining between them. CDR1 is LNHNV and CDR2 is YYDKDF in the germline V gene (reference sequence). The length of the CDR3 is 18 residues. CDR3 protein: CATSRDLGVGSYNSPLHF. The CDR3 DNA reads as TGTGCCACCAGCAGAGATCTGGGGGTCGGATCCTATAATTCACCCCTCCACTTT.

This clonotype occurred a few times. The chain joins TRBV14 to TRBJ2-6; D is unclear. Germline lookup yields CDR1 SGHDN and CDR2 FVKESK. The V and J ends lost 4 bases and 0 bases respectively, with 13 bases between them. The CDR3 consists of 17 residues. CDR3 in amino acids: CASSRKTTFSGANVLTF. The CDR3, as DNA: TGTGCCAGCAGCCGGAAGACAACTTTCTCTGGGGCCAACGTCCTGACTTTC.

The rearrangement uses TRBV6-4 and TRBJ2-1; D perhaps matches TRBD1 (6 bases). This CDR3 has 15 residues. V gave up 7 bases and J gave up 4 bases, with 17 bases separating them. The germline gives CDR1 MRHNA, CDR2 SNTAGT. The DNA for the CDR3 is TGTGCCAGCACCTCCCGGGACACGGAGTACAATGAGCAGTTCTTC. Its protein product is CASTSRDTEYNEQFF.

This rearrangement joins TRBV20-1 to TRBJ2-1, with unresolved D. The ends were cut back, 3 bases at V and 6 bases at J, with 9 bases in the middle. This CDR3 region has 12 residues. Germline loops: CDR1 DFQATT, CDR2 SNEGSKA (reference sequence). CDR3 region: CSARTDGNEQFF. CDR3 coding DNA: TGCAGTGCTAGGACGGATGGCAATGAGCAGTTCTTC.

The rearrangement links TRBV7-2 to TRBJ1-1, with a tentative D call TRBD1 (6 bases). CDR1 is SGHTA and CDR2 is FQGNSA in the germline V gene. The CDR3 is made up of 16 amino acids. Trimming left V 1 base short and J 7 bases short, with 19 bases between. The CDR3 DNA reads as TGTGCCAGCAGCTTAGTAGCCGCAGGGGTGGAACATGAAGCTTTCTTT. Amino acid sequence: CASSLVAAGVEHEAFF.

Only a few counts were recorded for this clonotype. The genes are TRBV20-1 and TRBJ2-5; TRBD2 agrees at 11 bases. Germline values: CDR1 DFQATT, CDR2 SNEGSKA (reference sequence). The V gene end was trimmed by 3 bases and the J gene end by 1 base; junction bases not matched to a gene: 7. The CDR3 has 16 amino acids. Here the CDR3 DNA reads TGCAGTGCTAGCTTGGCTAGCGGGGGGTTCCAAGAGACCCAGTACTTC. As protein: CSASLASGGFQETQYF.

This sequence joins TRBV5-1 and TRBJ2-4; D is uncertain. Trimming removed 0 bases at V and 7 bases at J, with 11 bases between. The CDR3 extends over 14 amino acids. Germline values: CDR1 SGHRS, CDR2 YFSETQ. This chain's CDR3 is CASSLGPSRNIQYF. The CDR3 DNA is TGCGCCAGCAGCTTGGGGCCCTCACGGAACATTCAGTACTTC.

V is TRBV7-9 and J is TRBJ2-5, with a possible D match to TRBD1 (5 bases). The V gene's germline CDR1 is SEHNR and CDR2 FQNEAQ (reference sequence). V was pared by 4 bases and J by 11 bases, with 26 bases between. The CDR3 extends over 16 amino acids. The CDR3 nucleotides are TGTGCCAGCAGCTCCCTAGGCAGGGCACTTCGCAATGAGCAGTACTTC. Translation: CASSSLGRALRNEQYF.

The chain has TRBV7-2 and TRBJ2-1, with no clear D. Looked up from germline, CDR1 is SGHTA and CDR2 is FQGNSA. The V and J ends lost 1 base and 8 bases respectively, with 12 bases between them. The CDR3 has 14 amino acids. Here the CDR3 DNA reads TGTGCCAGCAGCTTAGTGGCGGCGCGCGATGAGCAGTTCTTC. It encodes CASSLVAARDEQFF.

This chain connects TRBV7-9 to TRBJ2-5; maybe TRBD2 (6 bases). The better agreement between TRBJ2-7 and the DNA end casts doubt on the J call. CDR1 SEHNR and CDR2 FQNEAQ come from the germline V gene (reference sequence). The CDR3 length is 13 residues. In DNA, the CDR3 is TGTGCCAGCAGCTGGGGGGACGGTTACGAGCAGTACTTC. Its protein product is CASSWGDGYEQYF.